The rows below give T cell receptor beta chains drawn from one sample of a study of T-cell reconstitution after alpha-beta-depleted transplantation in children. TCRdb fed the PCR reads into MiXCR, producing one record per CDR3 protein. The sample holds approximately 1,000,000 distinct CDR3 sequences, about 29% seen once. Sequencing used PBMCs, mostly from graft donor cells, obtained 360 days after TCRalphabeta/CD19-depleted stem cell transplant. Receptors originate from a boy younger than two who had a stem cell transplant for SCID, so the T cells may come from the graft donor. Each CDR3 is given with its conserved first and last residue. The D gene is left open where the match is weak. The size entry is marked missing in some rows and otherwise reads once, few, many or a size class.

v_call: TRBV18; cdr3_length: 15; clone_size: -; j_call: TRBJ2-1; d_call: TRBD1; cdr3_aa: CASSDRESSYNEQFF; cdr3_nt: TGTGCCAGCTCGGACAGGGAGAGCTCCTACAATGAGCAGTTCTTC
v_call: TRBV15; cdr3_length: 14; clone_size: -; j_call: TRBJ1-1; d_call: TRBD1; cdr3_aa: CATRRADRGTEAFF; cdr3_nt: TGTGCCACCAGAAGAGCGGACAGGGGGACTGAAGCTTTCTTT
v_call: TRBV29-1; cdr3_length: 11; clone_size: -; j_call: TRBJ1-4; d_call: -; cdr3_aa: CSVQTYEKLFF; cdr3_nt: TGCAGCGTCCAGACTTATGAAAAACTGTTTTTT
v_call: TRBV7-8; cdr3_length: 14; clone_size: -; j_call: TRBJ2-5; d_call: -; cdr3_aa: CASSLARRLETQYF; cdr3_nt: TGTGCCAGCAGCTTAGCGCGTAGGTTGGAGACCCAGTACTTC
v_call: TRBV4-3; cdr3_length: 18; clone_size: -; j_call: TRBJ1-5; d_call: -; cdr3_aa: CASSQGPDNPRDNQPQHF; cdr3_nt: TGCGCCAGCAGCCAAGGACCGGACAACCCTAGGGACAATCAGCCCCAGCATTTT
v_call: TRBV12-3/TRBV12-4; cdr3_length: 15; clone_size: -; j_call: TRBJ2-7; d_call: TRBD1; cdr3_aa: CASSLGTGPPLLVWF; cdr3_nt: TGTGCCAGCAGTTTAGGGACAGGACCACCGCTCTTAGTATGGTTC
v_call: TRBV12-3/TRBV12-4; cdr3_length: 14; clone_size: many; j_call: TRBJ2-1; d_call: TRBD2; cdr3_aa: CASSLGREYNEQFF; cdr3_nt: TGTGCCAGCAGTTTAGGGCGGGAGTACAATGAGCAGTTCTTC
v_call: TRBV19; cdr3_length: 13; clone_size: -; j_call: TRBJ2-7; d_call: -; cdr3_aa: CASSIRPTYEQYF; cdr3_nt: TGTGCCAGTAGTATACGGCCCACCTACGAGCAGTACTTC
v_call: TRBV5-5; cdr3_length: 15; clone_size: once; j_call: TRBJ1-1; d_call: -; cdr3_aa: CASSFQAVGRTEAFF; cdr3_nt: TGTGCCAGCAGCTTCCAAGCGGTCGGGCGCACTGAAGCTTTCTTT
v_call: TRBV5-5; cdr3_length: 13; clone_size: few; j_call: TRBJ1-4; d_call: -; cdr3_aa: CASSLNSNEKLFF; cdr3_nt: TGTGCCAGCAGCCTCAACTCTAATGAAAAACTGTTTTTT
v_call: TRBV20-1; cdr3_length: 18; clone_size: -; j_call: TRBJ2-1; d_call: TRBD2; cdr3_aa: CSATVVVAGGFAYNEQFF; cdr3_nt: TGCAGTGCTACGGTAGTAGTAGCGGGGGGGTTTGCCTACAATGAGCAGTTCTTC
v_call: TRBV5-1; cdr3_length: 15; clone_size: -; j_call: TRBJ2-7; d_call: -; cdr3_aa: CASSLAGVGKGEQYF; cdr3_nt: TGCGCCAGCAGCTTGGCCGGTGTGGGAAAGGGAGAGCAGTACTTC
v_call: TRBV7-6; cdr3_length: 17; clone_size: -; j_call: TRBJ2-1; d_call: -; cdr3_aa: CASSLDPGSVTYNEQFF; cdr3_nt: TGTGCCAGCAGCTTAGATCCAGGATCGGTCACCTACAATGAGCAGTTCTTC
v_call: TRBV20-1; cdr3_length: 14; clone_size: few; j_call: TRBJ2-1; d_call: -; cdr3_aa: CSARDPDTYNEQFF; cdr3_nt: TGCAGTGCTAGGGACCCAGACACATACAATGAGCAGTTCTTC
v_call: TRBV15; cdr3_length: 15; clone_size: few; j_call: TRBJ2-3; d_call: -; cdr3_aa: CATSRDGWGPDTQYF; cdr3_nt: TGTGCCACCAGCAGAGATGGTTGGGGGCCAGATACGCAGTATTTT
v_call: TRBV12-3/TRBV12-4; cdr3_length: 14; clone_size: few; j_call: TRBJ2-7; d_call: -; cdr3_aa: CASSLYIGSSEQYF; cdr3_nt: TGTGCCAGCAGTTTATATATAGGGTCATCCGAGCAGTACTTC
v_call: TRBV5-1; cdr3_length: 16; clone_size: -; j_call: TRBJ2-5; d_call: -; cdr3_aa: CASSLGGTQGGETQYF; cdr3_nt: TGCGCCAGCAGCTTGGGCGGGACCCAAGGGGGAGAGACCCAGTACTTC
v_call: TRBV6-1; cdr3_length: 14; clone_size: -; j_call: TRBJ1-1; d_call: TRBD1; cdr3_aa: CASSRTGEGTEAFF; cdr3_nt: TGTGCCAGCAGCAGGACAGGGGAGGGGACTGAAGCTTTCTTT
v_call: TRBV10-2; cdr3_length: 13; clone_size: -; j_call: TRBJ1-2; d_call: TRBD1; cdr3_aa: CASGGQPYDGYTF; cdr3_nt: TGCGCCAGCGGGGGACAGCCTTACGATGGCTACACCTTC
v_call: TRBV20-1; cdr3_length: 15; clone_size: -; j_call: TRBJ2-3; d_call: -; cdr3_aa: CSADIRAGHTDTQYF; cdr3_nt: TGCAGTGCTGACATTCGGGCGGGGCACACAGATACGCAGTATTTT
v_call: TRBV2; cdr3_length: 13; clone_size: many; j_call: TRBJ1-1; d_call: TRBD1; cdr3_aa: CASSGQGNTEAFF; cdr3_nt: TGTGCCAGCAGTGGACAGGGAAACACTGAAGCTTTCTTT
v_call: TRBV6-2/TRBV6-3; cdr3_length: 16; clone_size: -; j_call: TRBJ2-1; d_call: TRBD1; cdr3_aa: CASGRFGTGPYNEQFF; cdr3_nt: TGTGCCAGCGGAAGGTTTGGGACAGGGCCATACAATGAGCAGTTCTTC
v_call: TRBV20-1; cdr3_length: 14; clone_size: -; j_call: TRBJ2-7; d_call: TRBD1; cdr3_aa: CSAPRDRGVYEQYF; cdr3_nt: TGCAGTGCTCCACGGGACAGGGGGGTGTACGAGCAGTACTTC
v_call: TRBV15; cdr3_length: 15; clone_size: few; j_call: TRBJ2-1; d_call: -; cdr3_aa: CATSRDLSGVNEQFF; cdr3_nt: TGTGCCACCAGCAGAGATTTGTCAGGGGTGAATGAGCAGTTCTTC